The present entry profiles one T cell receptor beta chain with its context. Only one count was recorded for this clone. Its antigen is currently not known. Nothing much larger sits one base from this clone, and base qualities are not available. T-cell subsets were not sorted, and bulk bone marrow was analyzed instead. Bone marrow from more than 10 myelodysplastic syndrome patients was immunosequenced for TCR beta CDR3 regions before and after hypomethylating agent therapy. Each patient contributed a baseline bone marrow plus two to three bone marrows at different post-treatment timepoints for longitudinal repertoire tracking. Whole bone marrow served as the source for genomic DNA extraction, with DNA quality checked using TapeStation, NanoDrop OneC and PicoGreen assays. Library preparation used the immunoSEQ multiplex PCR assay. Sequencing was run at survey resolution with two replicates of 200 ng each, for a total of approximately 400 ng of DNA per sample. Using multiplex PCR primers aimed at V and J genes, the hsTCRB kit picked up rearranged TCRB sequences in genomic DNA. The first PCR used the QIAGEN Multiplex PCR Kit for approximately 33 cycles to amplify the CDR3 region. An approximately 8-cycle second PCR added sample barcodes and Illumina adapters to each replicate. Quantification of the pooled libraries was done with a QuantStudio 6 and the KAPA library quantification kit. Roughly 15 pM of pooled libraries was sequenced on an Illumina MiSeq using 156-cycle single-end reads and a 15-cycle index read. Under the source paper's analysis protocol: VDJdb annotation flagged about 1.7% of 168,753 unique clonotypes as previously reported viral-epitope-specific. Raw reads were processed into normalized, annotated TCRB repertoires with the immunoSEQ Data Assistant and immunoSEQ Analyzer. BioAnalyzer and version 0.6.5 of the immunarch R package were the tools used for clonotype analysis. Every repertoire was downsampled to the clone count of the smallest repertoire before richness was estimated. Clonotypes were categorized as expanded, contracted or novel by Fisher's exact tests, where a novel clonotype had zero frequency before treatment. Significantly changed CDR3 beta sequences were clustered with GLIPH2 using simulation_depth=1000 and kmer_min_depth=3, and CDR3s shorter than five residues were excluded. In its TCRdb copy, this immuneACCESS table keeps in-frame sequences only and misses some clones. Where compared with another copy, unresolved V genes explain less than half of these, and the others have no known cause. V, J and clone size were drawn from that table, and D and trimming were deduced from the DNA. Across this sample there are about 3,000 clones, with more than 85% seen only once. The top ten clones comprise 19% of the sample.

These data are taken from a study of hypomethylating agent response in myelodysplastic syndrome (dated by TCRdb to about 2021). For the study in its entirety: Patients were treated with the hypomethylating agents azacitidine (most of the 11) or decitabine (3 of 11). Six or seven patients had a response of complete response or hematologic improvement, and roughly five patients did not respond. TET2 was the most frequent mutation, present in about 45% of the 11 patients. Among the myelodysplastic syndrome patients in the cohort, several were male and 2 were female. Patients had a mean age of about 76 +/- 6.4 years, and a diploid cytogenetic profile was the most common. Complete response or hematologic improvement counted as response, and patients meeting neither criterion were classed as non-responders. The investigation overall reported the following: The healthy control donors were not matched in age to the MDS patients, and this mismatch could have affected the comparison between MDS and healthy donors. After treatment with a hypomethylating agent, no significant changes in richness, rarefaction diversity or clonality were seen, whether all patients were considered together or each response group separately. Novel clonotypes emerged more often in responders, while non-responders showed more contracted clonotypes after treatment. The cohort was small, with only around 10 patients analyzed. Whether the shared GLIPH2 clusters possibly recognize novel MDS antigens was not confirmed and still needs to be tested experimentally.

The V end loses 6 bases and the J end loses 3 bases, and a stretch of 15 bases separates them. The CDR3 measures 14 amino acids from cysteine to phenylalanine. The CDR3 DNA has 42 bases and is translated from base 1. Via the germline V gene (reference sequence), CDR1 is LNHDA and CDR2 SQIVND. The sequence links TRBV19 to TRBJ2-7; a tentative D match to TRBD1 spans 5 bases. This TCR came from a human donor with myelodysplastic syndrome. This specimen consisted of bone marrow, obtained before or after starting hypomethylating agent treatment for myelodysplastic syndrome (not recorded which). The nucleotide sequence is TGTGCCAGTAGCGTACAAGCAGGGCGCTACGAGCAGTACTTC. Translated, this gives CASSVQAGRYEQYF.